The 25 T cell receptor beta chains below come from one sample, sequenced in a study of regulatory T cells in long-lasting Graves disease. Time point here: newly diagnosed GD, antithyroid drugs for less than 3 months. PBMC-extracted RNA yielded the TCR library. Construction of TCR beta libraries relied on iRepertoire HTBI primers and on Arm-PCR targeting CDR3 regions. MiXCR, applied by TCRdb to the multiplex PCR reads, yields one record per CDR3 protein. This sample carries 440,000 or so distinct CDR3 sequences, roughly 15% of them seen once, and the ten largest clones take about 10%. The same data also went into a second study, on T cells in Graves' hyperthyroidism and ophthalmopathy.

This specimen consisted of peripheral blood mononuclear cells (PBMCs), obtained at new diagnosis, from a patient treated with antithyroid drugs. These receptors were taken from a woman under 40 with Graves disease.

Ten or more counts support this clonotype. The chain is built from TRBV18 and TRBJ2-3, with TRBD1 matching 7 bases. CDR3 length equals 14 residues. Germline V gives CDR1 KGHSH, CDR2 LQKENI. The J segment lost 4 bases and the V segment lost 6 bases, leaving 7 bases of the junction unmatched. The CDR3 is CASSGTDFPDTQYF. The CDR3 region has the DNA TGTGCCAGCTCCGGGACAGACTTTCCAGATACGCAGTATTTT.

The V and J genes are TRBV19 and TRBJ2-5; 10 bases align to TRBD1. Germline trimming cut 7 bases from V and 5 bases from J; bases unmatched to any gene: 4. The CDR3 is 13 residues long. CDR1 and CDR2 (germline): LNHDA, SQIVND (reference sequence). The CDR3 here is CASKDRGPETQYF. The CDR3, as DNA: TGTGCCAGTAAAGACAGGGGGCCGGAGACCCAGTACTTC.

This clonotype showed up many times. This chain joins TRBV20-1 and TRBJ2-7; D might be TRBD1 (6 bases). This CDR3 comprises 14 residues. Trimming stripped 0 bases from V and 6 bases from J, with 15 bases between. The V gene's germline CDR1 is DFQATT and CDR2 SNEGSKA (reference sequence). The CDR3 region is CSARDGTLLGEQYF. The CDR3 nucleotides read TGCAGTGCTAGAGACGGGACATTGCTCGGCGAGCAGTACTTC.

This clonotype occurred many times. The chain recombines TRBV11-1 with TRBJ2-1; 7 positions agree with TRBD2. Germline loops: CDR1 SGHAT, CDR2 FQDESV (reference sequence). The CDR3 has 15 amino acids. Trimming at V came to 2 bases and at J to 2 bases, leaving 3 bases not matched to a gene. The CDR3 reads CASSLSGTTYNEQFF. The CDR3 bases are TGTGCCAGCAGCTTAAGCGGGACGACCTACAATGAGCAGTTCTTC.

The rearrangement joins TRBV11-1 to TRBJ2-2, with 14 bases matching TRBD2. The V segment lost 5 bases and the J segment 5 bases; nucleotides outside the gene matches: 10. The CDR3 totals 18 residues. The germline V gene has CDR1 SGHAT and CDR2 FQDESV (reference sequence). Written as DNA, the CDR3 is TGTGCCAGCAGCGTCGGGACTAGCGGGAGTCGAGGGACCGGGGAGCTGTTTTTT. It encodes CASSVGTSGSRGTGELFF.

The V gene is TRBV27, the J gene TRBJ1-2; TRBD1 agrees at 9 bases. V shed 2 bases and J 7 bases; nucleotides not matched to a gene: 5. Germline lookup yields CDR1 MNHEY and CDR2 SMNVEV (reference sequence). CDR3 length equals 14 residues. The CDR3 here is CASSLGTGRSGYTF. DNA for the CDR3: TGTGCCAGCAGTTTAGGGACAGGGAGGAGTGGCTACACCTTC.

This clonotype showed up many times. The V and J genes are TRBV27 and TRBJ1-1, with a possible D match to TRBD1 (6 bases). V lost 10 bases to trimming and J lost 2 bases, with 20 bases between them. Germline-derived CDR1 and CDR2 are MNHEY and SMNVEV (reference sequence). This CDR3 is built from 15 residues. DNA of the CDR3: TGTGCCACCGCAGTAGATAGGGGGGCAAACACTGAAGCTTTCTTT. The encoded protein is CATAVDRGANTEAFF.

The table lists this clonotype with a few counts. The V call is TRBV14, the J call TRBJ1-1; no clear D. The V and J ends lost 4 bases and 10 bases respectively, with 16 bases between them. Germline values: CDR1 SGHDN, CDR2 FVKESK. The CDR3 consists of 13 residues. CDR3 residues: CASSPRPGAGAFF. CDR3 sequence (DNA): TGTGCCAGCAGCCCCCGTCCGGGTGCGGGAGCTTTCTTT.

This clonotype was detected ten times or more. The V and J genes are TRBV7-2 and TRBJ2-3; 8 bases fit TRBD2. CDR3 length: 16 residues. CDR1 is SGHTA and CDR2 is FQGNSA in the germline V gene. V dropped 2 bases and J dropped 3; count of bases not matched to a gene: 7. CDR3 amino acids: CASSLYAGGATDTQYF. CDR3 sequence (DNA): TGTGCCAGCAGCTTATACGCGGGAGGTGCAACAGATACGCAGTATTTT.

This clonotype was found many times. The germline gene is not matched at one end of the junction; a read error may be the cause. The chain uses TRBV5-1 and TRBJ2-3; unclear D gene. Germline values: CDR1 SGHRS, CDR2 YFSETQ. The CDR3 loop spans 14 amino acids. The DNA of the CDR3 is TGTGCCAGCAGCTTAAGCCCTAGCACAGATACGCAGTATTTT. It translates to CASSLSPSTDTQYF. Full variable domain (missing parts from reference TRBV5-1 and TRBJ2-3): KAGVTQTPRYLIKTRGQQVTLSCSPISGHRSVSWYQQTPGQGLQFLFEYFSETQRNKGNFPGRFSGRQFSNSRSEMNVSTLELGDSALYLCASSLSPSTDTQYFGPGTRLTVL.

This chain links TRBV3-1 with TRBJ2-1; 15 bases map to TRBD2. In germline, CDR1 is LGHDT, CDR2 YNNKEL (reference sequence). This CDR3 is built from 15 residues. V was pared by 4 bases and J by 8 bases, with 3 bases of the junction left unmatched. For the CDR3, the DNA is TGTGCCAGCAGCCCGGGACTAGCGGGAGGAGATGAGCAGTTCTTC. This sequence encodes CASSPGLAGGDEQFF.

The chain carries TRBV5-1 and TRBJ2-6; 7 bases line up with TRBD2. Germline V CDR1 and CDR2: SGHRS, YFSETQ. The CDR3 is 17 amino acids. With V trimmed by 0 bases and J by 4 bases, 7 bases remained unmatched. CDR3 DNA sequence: TGCGCCAGCAGCTTGGGGGGGGGACCCTCCGGGGCCAACGTCCTGACTTTC. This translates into CASSLGGGPSGANVLTF.

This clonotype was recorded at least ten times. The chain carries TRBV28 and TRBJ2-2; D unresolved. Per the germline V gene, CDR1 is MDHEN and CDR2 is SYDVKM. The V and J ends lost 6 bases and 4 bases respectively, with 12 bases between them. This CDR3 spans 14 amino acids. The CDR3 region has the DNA TGTGCCAGCAGAAAGTGGCAACCCACCGGGGAGCTGTTTTTT. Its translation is CASRKWQPTGELFF.

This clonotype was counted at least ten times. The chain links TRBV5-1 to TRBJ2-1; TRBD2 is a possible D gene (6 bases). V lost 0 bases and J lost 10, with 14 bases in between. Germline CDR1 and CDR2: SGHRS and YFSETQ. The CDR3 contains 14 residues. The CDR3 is CASSLGEAHAEQFF. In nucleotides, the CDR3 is TGCGCCAGCAGCTTGGGGGAGGCCCACGCGGAGCAGTTCTTC.

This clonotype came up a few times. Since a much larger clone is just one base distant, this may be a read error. The CDR3 loop is CASNLLLDRNYGYTF. Written as DNA, the CDR3 is TGTGCCAGCAACCTGCTACTTGACAGGAACTATGGCTACACCTTC. V and J are TRBV3-1 and TRBJ1-2; maybe TRBD1 (6 bases). This CDR3 has 15 residues. Germline V gene lookup returns CDR1 LGHDT and CDR2 YNNKEL (reference sequence). V gave up 7 bases and J gave up 2 bases, with 17 bases separating them.

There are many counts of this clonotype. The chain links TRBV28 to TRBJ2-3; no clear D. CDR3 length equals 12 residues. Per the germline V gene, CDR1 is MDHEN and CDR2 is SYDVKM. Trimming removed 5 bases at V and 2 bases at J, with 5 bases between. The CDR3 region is CASSRYTDTQYF. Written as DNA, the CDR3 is TGTGCCAGCAGTAGATACACAGATACGCAGTATTTT.

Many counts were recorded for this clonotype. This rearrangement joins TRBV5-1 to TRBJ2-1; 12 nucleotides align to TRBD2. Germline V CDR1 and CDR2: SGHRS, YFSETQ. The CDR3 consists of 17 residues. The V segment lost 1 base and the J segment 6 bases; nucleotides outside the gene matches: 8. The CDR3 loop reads CASSLLTSGREANEQFF. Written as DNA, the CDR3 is TGCGCCAGCAGCTTGCTGACTAGCGGGAGAGAAGCCAATGAGCAGTTCTTC.

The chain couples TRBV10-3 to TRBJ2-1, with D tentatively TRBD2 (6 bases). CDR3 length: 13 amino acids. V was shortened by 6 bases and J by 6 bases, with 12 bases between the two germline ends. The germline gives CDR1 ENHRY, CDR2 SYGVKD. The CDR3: CAISRLGSNEQFF. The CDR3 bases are TGTGCCATCAGCCGACTAGGATCCAATGAGCAGTTCTTC.

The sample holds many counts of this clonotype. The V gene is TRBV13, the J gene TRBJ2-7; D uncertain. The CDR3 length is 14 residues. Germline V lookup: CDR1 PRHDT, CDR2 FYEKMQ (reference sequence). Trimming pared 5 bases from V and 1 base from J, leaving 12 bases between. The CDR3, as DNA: TGTGCCAGCAGCCCTCGTATCCGTTCCTACGAGCAGTACTTC. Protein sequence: CASSPRIRSYEQYF. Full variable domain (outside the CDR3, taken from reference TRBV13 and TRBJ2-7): AAGVIQSPRHLIKEKRETATLKCYPIPRHDTVYWYQQGPGQDPQFLISFYEKMQSDKGSIPDRFSAQQFSDYHSELNMSSLELGDSALYFCASSPRIRSYEQYFGPGTRLTVT.

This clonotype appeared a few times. The CDR3 is CAWSDAVGDEQFF. The CDR3 nucleotides are TGTGCCTGGAGCGACGCGGTCGGGGATGAGCAGTTCTTC. The chain combines TRBV30 with TRBJ2-1; perhaps TRBD2 as D (5 bases). The CDR3 is made up of 13 amino acids. V lost 3 bases and J lost 8, with 14 bases in between. Germline CDR1 reads GTSNPN; CDR2 reads SVGIG (reference sequence). The whole variable domain, filled in from reference TRBV30 and TRBJ2-1, reads SQTIHQWPATLVQPVGSPLSLECTVEGTSNPNLYWYRQAAGRGLQLLFYSVGIGQISSEVPQNLSASRPQDRQFILSSKKLLLSDSGFYLCAWSDAVGDEQFFGPGTRLTVL.

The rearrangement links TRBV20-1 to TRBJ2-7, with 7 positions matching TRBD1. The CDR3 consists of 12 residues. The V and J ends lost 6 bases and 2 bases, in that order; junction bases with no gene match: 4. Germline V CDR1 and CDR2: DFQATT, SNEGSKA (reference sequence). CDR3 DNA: TGCAGTGCCCCGACAGGGCCCTACGAGCAGTACTTC. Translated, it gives CSAPTGPYEQYF.

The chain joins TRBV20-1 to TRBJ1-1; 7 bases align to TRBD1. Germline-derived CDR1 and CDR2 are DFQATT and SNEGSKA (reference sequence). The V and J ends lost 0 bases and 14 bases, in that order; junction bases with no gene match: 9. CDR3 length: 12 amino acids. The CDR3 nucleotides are TGCAGTGCTAGAGATCTGGACAGGAGCACCTTCTTT. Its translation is CSARDLDRSTFF.

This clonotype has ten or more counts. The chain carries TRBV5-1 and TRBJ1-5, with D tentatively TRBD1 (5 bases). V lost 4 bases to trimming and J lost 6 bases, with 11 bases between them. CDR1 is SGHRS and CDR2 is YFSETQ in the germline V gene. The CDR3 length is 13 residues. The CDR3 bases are TGCGCCAGCAGCCTGTGGGGGAGTCAGCCCCAGCATTTT. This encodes CASSLWGSQPQHF.

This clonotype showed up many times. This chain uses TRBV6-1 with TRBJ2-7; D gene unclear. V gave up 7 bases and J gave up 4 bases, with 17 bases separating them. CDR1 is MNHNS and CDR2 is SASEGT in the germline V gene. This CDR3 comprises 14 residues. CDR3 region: CASKPMRGSYEQYF. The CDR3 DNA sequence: TGTGCCAGCAAGCCCATGAGAGGCAGTTACGAGCAGTACTTC.

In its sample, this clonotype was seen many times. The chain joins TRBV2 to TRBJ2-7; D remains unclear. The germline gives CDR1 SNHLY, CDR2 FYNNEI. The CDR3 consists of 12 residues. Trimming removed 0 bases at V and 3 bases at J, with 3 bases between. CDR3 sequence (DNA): TGTGCCAGCAGTGAAGCGCGCTACGAGCAGTACTTC. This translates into CASSEARYEQYF.